This TCR beta chain was profiled in a study of PD-1 blockade in classical Hodgkin lymphoma. About the study: Patients got intravenous nivolumab 3 mg/kg every 2 weeks.

With respect to this clone: Antigen unknown.

The patients all showed relapse after autologous stem cell transplantation, while their brentuximab vedotin exposure varied. Study findings and constraints: It was reported that newly diagnosed patients had less baseline TCR diversity than healthy donors. Complete responders had baseline diversity similar to newly diagnosed patients. Patients with an early start, nivolumab under 1 year after ASCT, were excluded.

V was pared by 5 bases and J by 11 bases, with 10 bases between. This CDR3 comprises 12 residues. Looked up from germline, CDR1 is SEHNR and CDR2 is FQNEAQ (reference sequence). Measured with immunoSEQ multiplex PCR; TCRdb has only the in-frame clones, and not every one. This table has about 58,000 clones, approximately 90% appearing once. The rearrangement links TRBV7-9 to TRBJ1-6; D remains ambiguous. The sample was peripheral blood mononuclear cells (PBMCs), taken before the second cycle of nivolumab. The receptor was derived from a human donor with classical Hodgkin lymphoma. The CDR3 is CASSREVTPLHF. DNA for the CDR3: TGTGCCAGCAGCCGGGAGGTGACACCCCTCCACTTT.